This T cell receptor (beta chain) was recovered during a study of Ad26.COV2.S vaccination and SARS-CoV-2 variants. In the study overall: The authors gave Ad26.COV2.S intramuscularly, either once or twice 56 days apart. Points from the study as a whole: Breadth and depth estimates from TCRs may understate total T cell responses. After vaccination, substantial breadth of spike-specific CD8+ and CD4+ responses was reported.

Profiled with immunoSEQ multiplex PCR; TCRdb holds only in-frame clones, not every one. The top ten clones hold 2% to 2.5% of a sample with more than 300,000 clones, about 85% of them seen once. Germline V gene data show CDR1 as SGDLS and CDR2 as YYNGEE. The CDR3 is 16 residues long. V was shortened by 3 bases and J by 6 bases, with 18 bases between the two germline ends. The treatment is: some 20 received Ad26.COV2.S at low or high dose, single or two shots; about 5 received placebo; per-sample allocation not given. Day 63 after the first vaccine or placebo injection was the time point for sampling. As to this clone: Its antigen is unknown.

The V and J genes are TRBV9 and TRBJ1-4; possibly TRBD1 for D (5 bases). The TCR comes from a person between 18 and 59 years old who received the Ad26.COV2.S COVID-19 vaccine or a placebo. The source was peripheral blood, collected in a trial of Ad26.COV2.S vaccine versus placebo. The CDR3 DNA follows: TGTGCCAGCAGCGCCGGTCGGGGGGGTGGATATGAAAAACTGTTTTTT. It translates to CASSAGRGGGYEKLFF.